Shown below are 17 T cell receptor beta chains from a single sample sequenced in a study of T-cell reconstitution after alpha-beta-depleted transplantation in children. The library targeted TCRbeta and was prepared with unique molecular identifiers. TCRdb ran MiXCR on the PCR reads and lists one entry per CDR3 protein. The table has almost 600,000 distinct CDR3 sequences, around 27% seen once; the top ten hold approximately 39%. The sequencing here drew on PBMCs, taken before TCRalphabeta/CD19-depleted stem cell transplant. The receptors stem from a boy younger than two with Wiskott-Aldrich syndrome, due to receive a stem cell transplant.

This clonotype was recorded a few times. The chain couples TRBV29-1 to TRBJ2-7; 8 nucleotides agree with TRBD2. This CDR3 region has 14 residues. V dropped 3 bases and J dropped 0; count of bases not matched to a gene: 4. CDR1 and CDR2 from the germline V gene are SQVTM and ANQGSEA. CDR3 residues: CSVDSGISSYEQYF. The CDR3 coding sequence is TGCAGCGTTGATAGCGGGATAAGCTCCTACGAGCAGTACTTC.

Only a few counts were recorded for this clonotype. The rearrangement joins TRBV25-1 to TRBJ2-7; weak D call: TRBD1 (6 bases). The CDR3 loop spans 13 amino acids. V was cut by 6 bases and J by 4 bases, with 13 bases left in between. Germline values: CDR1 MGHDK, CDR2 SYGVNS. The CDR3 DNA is TGTGCCAGCAGGGGGCTCGGACAGTACGAGCAGTACTTC. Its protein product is CASRGLGQYEQYF.

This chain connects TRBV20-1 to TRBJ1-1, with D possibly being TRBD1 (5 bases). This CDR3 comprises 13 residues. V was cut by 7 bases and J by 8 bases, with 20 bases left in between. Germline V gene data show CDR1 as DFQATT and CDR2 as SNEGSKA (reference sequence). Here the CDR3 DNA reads TGCAGTGGTACGGACACCCTGGGGAGCGAAGCTTTCTTT. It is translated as CSGTDTLGSEAFF.

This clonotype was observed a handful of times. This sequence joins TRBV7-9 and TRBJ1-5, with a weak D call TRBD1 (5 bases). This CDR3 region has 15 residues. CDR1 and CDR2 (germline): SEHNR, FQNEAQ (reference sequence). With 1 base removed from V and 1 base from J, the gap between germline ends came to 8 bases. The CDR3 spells CASSLGDGSNQPQHF. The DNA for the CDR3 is TGTGCCAGCAGCTTAGGGGACGGAAGCAATCAGCCCCAGCATTTT. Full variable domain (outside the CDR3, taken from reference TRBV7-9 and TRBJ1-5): DTGVSQNPRHKITKRGQNVTFRCDPISEHNRLYWYRQTLGQGPEFLTYFQNEAQLEKSRLLSDRFSAERPKGSFSTLEIQRTEQGDSAMYLCASSLGDGSNQPQHFGDGTRLSIL.

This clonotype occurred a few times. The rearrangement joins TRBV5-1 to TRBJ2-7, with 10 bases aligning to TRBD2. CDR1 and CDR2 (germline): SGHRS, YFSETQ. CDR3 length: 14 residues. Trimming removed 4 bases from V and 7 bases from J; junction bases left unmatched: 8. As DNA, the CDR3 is TGCGCCAGCAGCCAACTAGCGGGATCGGGGGAGCAGTACTTC. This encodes CASSQLAGSGEQYF. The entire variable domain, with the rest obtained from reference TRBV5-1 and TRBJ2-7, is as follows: KAGVTQTPRYLIKTRGQQVTLSCSPISGHRSVSWYQQTPGQGLQFLFEYFSETQRNKGNFPGRFSGRQFSNSRSEMNVSTLELGDSALYLCASSQLAGSGEQYFGPGTRLTVT.

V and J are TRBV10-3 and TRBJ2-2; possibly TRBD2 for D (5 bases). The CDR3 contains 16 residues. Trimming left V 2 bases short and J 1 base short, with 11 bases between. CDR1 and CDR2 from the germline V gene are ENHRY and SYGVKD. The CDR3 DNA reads TGTGCCATCAGTGAGCGAAACGGACTGAACACCGGGGAGCTGTTTTTT. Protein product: CAISERNGLNTGELFF.

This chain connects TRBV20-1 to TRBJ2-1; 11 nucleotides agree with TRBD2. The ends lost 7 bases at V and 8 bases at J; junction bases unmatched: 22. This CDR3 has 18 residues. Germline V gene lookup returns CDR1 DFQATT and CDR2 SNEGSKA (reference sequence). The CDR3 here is CSGKERFLSGRVWDEQFF. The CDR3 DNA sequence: TGCAGTGGCAAAGAGCGGTTTCTTAGCGGGAGGGTCTGGGATGAGCAGTTCTTC.

The CDR3: CASSGDSTDTQYF. CDR3 nucleotide sequence: TGTGCCAGCAGCGGGGACTCCACAGATACGCAGTATTTT. The chain combines TRBV2 with TRBJ2-3, with D tentatively TRBD2 (6 bases). The CDR3 extends over 13 amino acids. V dropped 6 bases and J dropped 2 bases, with 9 bases sitting between them. CDR1 is SNHLY, CDR2 FYNNEI, per germline.

CDR3 coding DNA: TGTGCCAGCAGTTCCCCTCGACAGGGCCCTGAAGCTTTCTTT. It yields the protein CASSSPRQGPEAFF. J is TRBJ1-1 and V is TRBV6-5; 7 positions match TRBD1. The V gene's germline CDR1 is MNHEY and CDR2 SVGAGI. The junction had 8 bases not matched to a gene; V was cut back by 4 bases and J by 6 bases. The CDR3 spans 14 residues.

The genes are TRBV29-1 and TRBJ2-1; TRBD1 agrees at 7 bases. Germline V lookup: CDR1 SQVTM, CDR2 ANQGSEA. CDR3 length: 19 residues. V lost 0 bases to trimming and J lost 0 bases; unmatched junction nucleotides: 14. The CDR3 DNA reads TGCAGCGTTGAAGAGGAGGAACAGGGGCTACTCAGCTCCTACAATGAGCAGTTCTTC. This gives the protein CSVEEEEQGLLSSYNEQFF.

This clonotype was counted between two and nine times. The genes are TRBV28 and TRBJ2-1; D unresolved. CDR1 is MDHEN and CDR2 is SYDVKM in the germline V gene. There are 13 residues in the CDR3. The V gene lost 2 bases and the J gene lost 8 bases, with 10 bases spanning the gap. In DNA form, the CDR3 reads TGTGCCAGCAGTTTAACGGCGTGGCATGAGCAGTTCTTC. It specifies CASSLTAWHEQFF.

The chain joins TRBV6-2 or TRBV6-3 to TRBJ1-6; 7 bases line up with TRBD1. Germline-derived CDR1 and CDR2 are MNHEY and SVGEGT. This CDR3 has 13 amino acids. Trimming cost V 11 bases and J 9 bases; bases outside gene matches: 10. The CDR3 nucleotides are TGTGCCGGATCCGGGACAGAGGCTTCACCCCTCCACTTT. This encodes CAGSGTEASPLHF.

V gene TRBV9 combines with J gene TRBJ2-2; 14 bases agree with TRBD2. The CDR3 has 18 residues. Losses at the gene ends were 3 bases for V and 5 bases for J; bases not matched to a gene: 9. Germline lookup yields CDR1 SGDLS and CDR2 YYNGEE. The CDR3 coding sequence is TGTGCCAGCAGCGACAACCCCGGGACTAGCGGGAGTACCGGGGAGCTGTTTTTT. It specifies CASSDNPGTSGSTGELFF.

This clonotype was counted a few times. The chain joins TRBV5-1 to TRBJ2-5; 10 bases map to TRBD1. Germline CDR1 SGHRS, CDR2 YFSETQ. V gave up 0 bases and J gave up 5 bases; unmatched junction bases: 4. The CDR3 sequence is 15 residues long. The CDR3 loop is CASSLGDRGEETQYF. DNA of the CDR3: TGCGCCAGCAGCTTGGGGGACAGGGGTGAGGAGACCCAGTACTTC.

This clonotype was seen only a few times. CDR3 nucleotide sequence: TGTGCCAGCAGCTTTGGAGCGGGACCCTTCACAGATACGCAGTATTTT. Translating it yields CASSFGAGPFTDTQYF. This chain uses TRBV5-4 with TRBJ2-3, with 7 bases identical to TRBD2. The germline V gene encodes CDR1 SGHNT and CDR2 YYREEE (reference sequence). The junction had 8 bases not matched to a gene; V was cut back by 2 bases and J by 2 bases. CDR3 length: 16 amino acids.

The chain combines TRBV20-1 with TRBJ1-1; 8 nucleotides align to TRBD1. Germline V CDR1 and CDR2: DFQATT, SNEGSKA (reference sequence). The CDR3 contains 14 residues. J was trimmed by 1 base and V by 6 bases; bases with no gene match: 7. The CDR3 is CSAGDRISNTEAFF. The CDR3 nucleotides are TGCAGTGCGGGGGACAGGATATCGAACACTGAAGCTTTCTTT.

CDR3 sequence (DNA): TGCAGCGTTGCTTCGAGGACTAGCGGACCCTACAATGAGCAGTTCTTC. Its protein product is CSVASRTSGPYNEQFF. The rearrangement joins TRBV29-1 to TRBJ2-1; 10 bases match TRBD2. Germline trimming cut 4 bases from V and 2 bases from J; bases unmatched to any gene: 8. CDR1 and CDR2 from the germline V gene are SQVTM and ANQGSEA. The CDR3 is made up of 16 amino acids.